These 4 T cell receptor beta chains were sequenced from one sample in a study of control samples from healthy donors and cancer patients (dated by TCRdb to 2020 to 2022). The receptor library was made with the immunoSEQ multiplex PCR assay. TCRdb mirrors the immuneACCESS table, restricted to in-frame sequences. Some clones are absent from its copies; in checked studies, under half trace to an unresolved V gene, and the reason for the others is unknown. The sample table contains about 100,000 clones; only one count was recorded for roughly 89% of them. 3% of the sample lies in the top ten. Sequenced material: blood. The receptors here all came from a human donor in good health. The donor label of this sample is uncertain.

The CDR3 DNA reads as TGTGCCAGCAGTTTATGGGACAGGAATTCACCCCTCCACTTT. Amino acid sequence: CASSLWDRNSPLHF. The rearrangement uses TRBV28 and TRBJ1-6; TRBD1 agrees at 7 bases. V lost 0 bases to trimming and J lost 7 bases; unmatched junction nucleotides: 0. The CDR3 runs 14 residues. Germline V CDR1 and CDR2: MDHEN, SYDVKM.

The CDR3 DNA reads TGTGCCAGCAGTTATGGTCGGTCCTTCACAGATACGCAGTATTTT. Protein: CASSYGRSFTDTQYF. The V and J genes are TRBV27 and TRBJ2-3; D call uncertain. V was cut by 4 bases and J by 2 bases, with 13 bases left in between. Germline loops: CDR1 MNHEY, CDR2 SMNVEV (reference sequence). The length of the CDR3 is 15 residues.

J is TRBJ2-1 and V is TRBV11-2, with D maybe TRBD1 (6 bases). V was trimmed by 5 bases and J by 6 bases, leaving 17 bases between them. Germline V lookup: CDR1 SGHAT, CDR2 FQNNGV. The CDR3 totals 15 residues. In nucleotides, the CDR3 is TGTGCCAGCAGCACAAAGCTGCCAGGGGCCAATGAGCAGTTCTTC. This gives the protein CASSTKLPGANEQFF.

The rearrangement links TRBV24-1 to TRBJ1-2; no clear D gene. CDR3 length: 16 amino acids. Germline CDR1 reads KGHDR; CDR2 reads SFDVKD. Trimming pared 4 bases from V and 8 bases from J, leaving 22 bases between. CDR3 residues: CATSDPGASGAAGYTF. CDR3 in DNA: TGTGCCACCAGTGACCCCGGAGCGTCTGGTGCGGCGGGCTACACCTTC.